Included here is one T cell receptor beta chain sequence, with context. What it binds is not known. The sample comes from a study of CD8 T cells in ankylosing spondylitis. Overall study results and limits: Matched synovial fluid from ankylosing spondylitis patients was reported to be enriched for disease-linked clones. Some of these motif variants have turned up before, in reports on reactive arthritis synovial fluid and blood. Ankylosing spondylitis blood appeared to carry a characteristic TCR beta motif of 7 or 8 highly homologous variants. Disease-associated clonotypes exhibited CD8+ identity and were relatively infrequent in peripheral blood.

Library preparation for TCR beta used quantitative 5'-RACE with molecular barcodes. TCRdb reanalysed the 5' RACE reads using MiXCR and keeps one entry per CDR3 protein. The table has 220,000 or so distinct CDR3 sequences, approximately 20% seen once. CDR1 and CDR2 from the germline V gene are LNHDA and SQIVND (reference sequence). The ends lost 4 bases at V and 4 bases at J; junction bases unmatched: 3. The CDR3 covers 13 residues. Sequencing input: blood, either unsorted or a sorted T cell fraction (not recorded which). The rearrangement joins TRBV19 to TRBJ2-7; 8 bases agree with TRBD1. This clonotype was sampled from a male donor with ankylosing spondylitis. CDR3 in amino acids: CASSNTGGYEQYF. DNA for the CDR3: TGTGCCAGTAGTAATACAGGGGGGTACGAGCAGTACTTC.